This note documents a single TCR beta chain sequence. Its binding antigen is unknown. No base quality information exists; no much larger clone differs at one position. The sample is drawn from a study of blood T cell repertoires in COVID-19 (dated by TCRdb to 2018 to 2021). Some background on the complete study: Samples from collaborators originated in the United States, Italy and Spain and spanned both the acute and convalescent phases of COVID-19. A freely available public database, intended as a resource for researchers studying the immune response to SARS-CoV-2, is where the repertoires were released. Where available, HLA class I and class II types were taken from metadata supplied by the sample provider and were not determined by assay-based typing. Samples were obtained from the ongoing ImmuneRACE study (first 160 participants) and from some 1,300 subjects provided by 6 global collaborators. The sample metadata nearly always contained a de-identified subject ID, COVID-19 status, age in years and sex. Subjects who had been exposed to COVID-19, were actively infected with it, or had recovered from it provided the deeply sampled blood TCRbeta repertoires that made up the dataset. The material from the prospective study consisted of cDNA or gDNA derived from T cells, B-cell-depleted T cells, or PBMCs.

The CDR3 holds 13 amino acids from the cysteine to the phenylalanine. Solely the CDR3 DNA is kept, with 39 bases framed from the first base. V loses 3 bases, J loses 3 bases, and the germline ends lie 8 bases apart. The germline V gene provides CDR1 KGHSH and CDR2 LQKENI. What the work shows at the level of the full study, not this receptor alone: The quantity of clinical and demographic metadata differed by source and by participant and was supplied without curation.

The immunoSEQ Assay, a bias-controlled multiplex PCR, was used to amplify TCRbeta CDR3 regions from genomic DNA. Turning to the authors' computational methods: The number of nucleated cells in each sample was estimated by amplification of reference gene primers within the assay. To quantify the absolute abundance of each unique TCRbeta CDR3 rearrangement, sequence reads were collapsed and filtered. For each sample, productive Simpson clonality was calculated by taking the square root of Simpson's diversity index across productive rearrangements. In TCRdb, the immuneACCESS table is reduced to in-frame sequences with V and J assigned. These tables do not hold every clone; where another copy was compared, an unresolved V gene accounts for under half, and the others remain unexplained. V and J calls plus clone size are reproduced from that table; the DNA served to infer D and trimming. Here the sample has 200,000 or so clones; 65% to 85% occur a single time. The biggest ten clones account for approximately 15% of the sample.

The collaborating institutions used their own protocols to collect whole blood in K2EDTA tubes. For TCRbeta analysis, collaborators shipped samples in one of three forms: frozen whole blood, isolated PBMCs, or DNA extracted from either of those sample types. This chain is built from TRBV18 and TRBJ1-1, with an unclear D gene assignment. This TCR was sampled from a man in his 60s with active or convalescent COVID-19. Sequences were obtained from peripheral blood. The nucleotide sequence is given as TGTGCCAGCTCACCGAGCATCGACACTGAAGCTTTCTTT. Its protein product is CASSPSIDTEAFF.